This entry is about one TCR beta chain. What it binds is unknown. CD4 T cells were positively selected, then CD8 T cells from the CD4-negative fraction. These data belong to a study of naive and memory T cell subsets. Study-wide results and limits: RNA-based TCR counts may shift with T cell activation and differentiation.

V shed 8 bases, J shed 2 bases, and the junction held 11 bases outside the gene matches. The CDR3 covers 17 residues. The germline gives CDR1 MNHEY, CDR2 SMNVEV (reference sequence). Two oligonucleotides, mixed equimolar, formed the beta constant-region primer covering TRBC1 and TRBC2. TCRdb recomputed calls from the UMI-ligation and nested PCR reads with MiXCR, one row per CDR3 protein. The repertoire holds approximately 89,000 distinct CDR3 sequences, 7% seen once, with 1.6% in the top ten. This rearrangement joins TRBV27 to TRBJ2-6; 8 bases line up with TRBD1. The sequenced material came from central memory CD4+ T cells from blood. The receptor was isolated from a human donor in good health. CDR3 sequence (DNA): TGTGCCAGCCATATGACAGGGGTGGGTACTGGGGCCAACGTCCTGACTTTC. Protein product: CASHMTGVGTGANVLTF.